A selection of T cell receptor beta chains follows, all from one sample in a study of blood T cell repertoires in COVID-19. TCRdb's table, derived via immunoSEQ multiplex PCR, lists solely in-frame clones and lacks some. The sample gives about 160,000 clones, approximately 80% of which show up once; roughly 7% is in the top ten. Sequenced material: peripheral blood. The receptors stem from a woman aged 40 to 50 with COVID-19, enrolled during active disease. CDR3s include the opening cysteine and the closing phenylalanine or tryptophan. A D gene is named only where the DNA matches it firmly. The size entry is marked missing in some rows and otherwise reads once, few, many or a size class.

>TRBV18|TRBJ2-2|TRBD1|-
TGTGCCAGCTCAACGAACAAAGGGGGCAACACCGGGGAGCTGTTTTTT
CASSTNKGGNTGELFF
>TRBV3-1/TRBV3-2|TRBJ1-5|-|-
TGTGCCAGCAGCCAGTTCGGGGGGGCCTACAATCAGCCCCAGCATTTT
CASSQFGGAYNQPQHF
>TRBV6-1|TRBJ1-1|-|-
TGTGCCAGCAGTGAACCCTCGGGGAGTTCGGCTTTCTTT
CASSEPSGSSAFF
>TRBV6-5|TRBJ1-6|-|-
TGTGCCAGCAGGAAAACTTATAATTCACCCCTCCACTTT
CASRKTYNSPLHF
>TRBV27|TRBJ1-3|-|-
TGTGCCAGCAGTTTTACGGGTGGAAACACCATATATTTT
CASSFTGGNTIYF
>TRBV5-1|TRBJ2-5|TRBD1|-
TGCGCCAGCAGCCCTCAAGCGGGACAGGGTCTGGAGACCCAGTACTTC
CASSPQAGQGLETQYF
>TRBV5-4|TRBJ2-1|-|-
TGTGCCAGCAGCTTGGACAGGGTCATCTACAATGAGCAGTTCTTC
CASSLDRVIYNEQFF
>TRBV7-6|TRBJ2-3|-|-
TGTGCCAGCAGCTTAGCGCAAAGTAGCGCCTCAAGCACAGATACGCAGTATTTT
CASSLAQSSASSTDTQYF
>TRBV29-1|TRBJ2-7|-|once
TGCAGCGTTGAGCAGGGAACCCCCTACGAGCAGTACTTC
CSVEQGTPYEQYF
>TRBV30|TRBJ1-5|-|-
TGTGCCTGGAGTGTCAATAGCAATCAGCCCCAGCATTTT
CAWSVNSNQPQHF
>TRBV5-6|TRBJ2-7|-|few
TGTGCCAGCAGCCAGGACAACCTATACGAGCAGTACTTC
CASSQDNLYEQYF
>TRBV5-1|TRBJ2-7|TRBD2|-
TGCGCCAGCAGCTTGGAACCCTCTAGCGGGTCCTACGAGCAGTACTTC
CASSLEPSSGSYEQYF
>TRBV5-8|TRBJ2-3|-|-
TGTGCCAGCAGCTTGGGAGGGTATCGCACAGATACGCAGTATTTT
CASSLGGYRTDTQYF
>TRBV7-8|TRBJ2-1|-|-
TGTGCCAGCAGCTTAGGACACCCCATTCGGTATGAGCAGTTCTTC
CASSLGHPIRYEQFF
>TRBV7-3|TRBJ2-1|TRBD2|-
TGTGCCAGCAGCTCATTTAGCGGGGTTGGGCACTCCTACAATGAGCAGTTCTTC
CASSSFSGVGHSYNEQFF
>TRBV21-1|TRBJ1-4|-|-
TGTGCCACCGATACAGGGATTCGGACTAATGAAAAACTGTTTTTT
CATDTGIRTNEKLFF
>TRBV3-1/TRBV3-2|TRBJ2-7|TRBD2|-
TGTGCCAGCGGACTAGCGGGAGGGTACGAGCAGTACTTC
CASGLAGGYEQYF
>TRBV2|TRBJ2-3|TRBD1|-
TGTGCCAGCAAAAGACAGGGGGCGACAGATACGCAGTATTTT
CASKRQGATDTQYF
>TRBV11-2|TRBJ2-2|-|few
TGTGCCAGCAGTCAAAGGACTTCAAACACCGGGGAGCTGTTTTTT
CASSQRTSNTGELFF
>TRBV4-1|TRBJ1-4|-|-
TGCGCCAGCAGCCAAGAGAGTCCAGGCGGGGTTTATTTTTTT
CASSQESPGGVYFF
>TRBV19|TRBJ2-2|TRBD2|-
TGTGCCAGTAGCCGCGGACTAGCGGGCTACACCGGGGAGCTGTTTTTT
CASSRGLAGYTGELFF
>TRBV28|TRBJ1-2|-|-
TGTGCCAGCAGTTTAACAAGGGGCTATGGCTACACCTTC
CASSLTRGYGYTF
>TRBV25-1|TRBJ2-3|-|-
TGTGCCAGCAGTGAAGGCTTTACAGATACGCAGTATTTT
CASSEGFTDTQYF
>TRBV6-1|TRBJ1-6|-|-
TGTGCCAGCAGTGAGGGGCCAAATTCACCCCTCCACTTT
CASSEGPNSPLHF
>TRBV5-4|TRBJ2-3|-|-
TGTGCCAGCACCTCCTTTATGGGCGCAGATACGCAGTATTTT
CASTSFMGADTQYF
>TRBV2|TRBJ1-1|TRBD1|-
TGTGCCAGCAGTGTTGGACAGGGGATTTCTGAAGCTTTCTTT
CASSVGQGISEAFF
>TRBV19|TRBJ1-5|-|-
TGTGCCAGTAGTCCCGTGAGGGGGGGTCTGGGTCAGCCCCAGCATTTT
CASSPVRGGLGQPQHF
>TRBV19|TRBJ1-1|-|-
TGTGCCAGTAGAAAGTCAGGAGGGAACACTGAAGCTTTCTTT
CASRKSGGNTEAFF
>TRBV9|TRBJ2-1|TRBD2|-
TGTGCCAGCAGCCCAAGTGGTGGACTAGCTGGCAATGAGCAGTTCTTC
CASSPSGGLAGNEQFF
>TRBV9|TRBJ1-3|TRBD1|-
TGTGCCAGCAGCGCTTCCCCCGGACAGGACTCTGGAAACACCATATATTTT
CASSASPGQDSGNTIYF
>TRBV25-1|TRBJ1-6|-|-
TGTGCCAGCAGTGAATGGGGGGATTCTAATTCACCCCTCCACTTT
CASSEWGDSNSPLHF
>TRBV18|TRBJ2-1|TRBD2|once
TGTGCCGCCGGGGCACTAGCGGATGAGCAGTTCTTC
CAAGALADEQFF
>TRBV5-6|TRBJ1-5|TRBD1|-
TGTGCCAGCAGCACAGGGGGAGATCAGCCCCAGCATTTT
CASSTGGDQPQHF
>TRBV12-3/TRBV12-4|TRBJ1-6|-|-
TGTGCCAGCAGACGGGCCCCGGGGACACCCCTCCACTTT
CASRRAPGTPLHF
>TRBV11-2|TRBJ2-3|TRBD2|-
TGTGCCAGCAAGCTCGGGGGGGTTATAGGTACGCAGTATTTT
CASKLGGVIGTQYF
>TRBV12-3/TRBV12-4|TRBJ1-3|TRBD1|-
TGTGCCATCCGGGACAGATCTGGAAACACCATATATTTT
CAIRDRSGNTIYF
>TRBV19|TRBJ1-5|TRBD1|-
TGTGCCAGTAGACCTTGGGACAGGGGGGAGCAGCCCCAGCATTTT
CASRPWDRGEQPQHF
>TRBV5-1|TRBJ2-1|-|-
TGCGCCAGCAGCTTGGGGCCGACCTACAATGAGCAGTTCTTC
CASSLGPTYNEQFF
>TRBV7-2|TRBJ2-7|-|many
TGTGCCAGCAGCTTAGGCCCCGGGTCCTACGAGCAGTACTTC
CASSLGPGSYEQYF
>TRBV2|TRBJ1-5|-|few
TGTGCCAGCACCCCCGCGAGAGGGCGTTATAGCAATCAGCCCCAGCATTTT
CASTPARGRYSNQPQHF
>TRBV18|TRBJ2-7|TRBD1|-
TGTGCCAGCTCACTTTCCACGGGACAGGGCAACGAGCAGTACTTC
CASSLSTGQGNEQYF
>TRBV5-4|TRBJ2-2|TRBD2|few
TGTGCCAGCAGCACACTAGCGATCGGGGAGCTGTTTTTT
CASSTLAIGELFF
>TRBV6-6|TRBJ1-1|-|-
TGTGCCAGCAGTCCCCGGGACACGCTCCCGGTGAACACTGAAGCTTTCTTT
CASSPRDTLPVNTEAFF
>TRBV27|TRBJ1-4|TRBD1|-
TGTGCCAGCAGTACAGGGGGCGCGGTGTCTGAAAAACTGTTTTTT
CASSTGGAVSEKLFF
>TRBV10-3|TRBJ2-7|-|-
TGTGCCATCAGTAAGACAGGGAGGTTCGGCTACGAGCAGTACTTC
CAISKTGRFGYEQYF
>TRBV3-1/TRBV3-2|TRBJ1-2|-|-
TGTGCCAGCAGCTATAACAGGGTATATCAGGATGGCTACACCTTC
CASSYNRVYQDGYTF
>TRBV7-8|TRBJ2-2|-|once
TGTGCCAGCAGCCAATCCGGCGGGGACACCGGGGAGCTGTTTTTT
CASSQSGGDTGELFF
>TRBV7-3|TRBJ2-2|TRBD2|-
TGTGCCAGCATCCTTGTCATACTAGCGGGAGGGCCTGAGATCGGGGAGCTGTTTTTT
CASILVILAGGPEIGELFF
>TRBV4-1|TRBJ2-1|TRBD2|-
TGCGCCAGCAGCCTAGCGGGGGGTTATCAGGATGAGCAGTTCTTC
CASSLAGGYQDEQFF
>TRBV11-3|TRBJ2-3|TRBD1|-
TGTGCCAGCAGCTTAGGACAGGGTTGGGCAGATACGCAGTATTTT
CASSLGQGWADTQYF